The 8 T cell receptor beta chains below all came from one sample that was sequenced in a study of blood T cell repertoires in COVID-19. TCRdb's copy holds only in-frame clones and misses some; the assay was immunoSEQ multiplex PCR. The table records approximately 15,000 clones, 85% to 90% of them present only once. Specimen: peripheral blood. The source is a woman between 65 and 79 years old in a cohort sampled during active or convalescent COVID-19.

This clone was seen a few times. This sequence joins TRBV3-1 (or the pseudogene TRBV3-2) and TRBJ1-4; tentative D call: TRBD1 (5 bases). This CDR3 is 16 amino acids long. The V end lost 0 bases, the J end lost 7 bases, and 15 bases lay between the germline ends. Germline CDR1 reads LGHDT; CDR2 reads YNNKEL (reference sequence). In DNA, the CDR3 is TGTGCCAGCAGCCAAGATCTCGGGGGATGGGGTGAAAAACTGTTTTTT. It codes for CASSQDLGGWGEKLFF.

Notes on this clone: Sequence at one end of the junction differs from germline and may be a read error. This chain uses TRBV7-2 with TRBJ1-6, with 8 bases lining up with TRBD1. Germline-derived CDR1 and CDR2 are SGHTA and FQGNSA. The CDR3 covers 15 residues. CDR3 in amino acids: CASSPPAGGSSALHF. Written as DNA, the CDR3 is TGTGCCAGCAGCCCACCGGCAGGGGGCTCTTCAGCCCTCCACTTT.

The genes are TRBV3-1 (or the pseudogene TRBV3-2) and TRBJ2-5, with D perhaps matching TRBD1 (5 bases). CDR1 and CDR2 (germline): LGHDT, YNNKEL (reference sequence). The CDR3 consists of 14 residues. V was pared by 5 bases and J by 1 base, with 11 bases between. CDR3 region: CASSAATGQETQYF. CDR3 sequence (DNA): TGTGCCAGCAGCGCTGCCACAGGCCAAGAGACCCAGTACTTC.

The J gene is TRBJ2-5, the V gene TRBV7-9, with TRBD1 matching over 7 bases. V was pared by 6 bases and J by 4 bases, with 8 bases of the junction left unmatched. Germline loops: CDR1 SEHNR, CDR2 FQNEAQ (reference sequence). The CDR3 is 14 amino acids. This CDR3 reads CASRDDRASETQYF. In DNA form, the CDR3 reads TGTGCCAGCAGAGACGACAGGGCATCAGAGACCCAGTACTTC.

The V and J genes are TRBV6-5 and TRBJ1-2; tentative D call: TRBD1 (5 bases). Trimming cost V 0 bases and J 6 bases, with 14 bases left between them. This CDR3 has 15 residues. Germline V CDR1 and CDR2: MNHEY, SVGAGI. CDR3 nucleotides: TGTGCCAGCAGTTACTCCGCAGGGAATCGGCATGGCTACACCTTC. Translated, it gives CASSYSAGNRHGYTF.

The CDR3 protein is CASRPQGYEQYF. In DNA form, the CDR3 reads TGTGCCAGCAGGCCACAGGGATACGAGCAGTACTTC. The chain recombines TRBV2 with TRBJ2-7, with D possibly being TRBD1 (6 bases). This CDR3 comprises 12 residues. Per the germline V gene, CDR1 is SNHLY and CDR2 is FYNNEI. The V gene lost 6 bases and the J gene lost 4 bases, with 10 bases spanning the gap.

V and J are TRBV2 and TRBJ2-3, with D possibly being TRBD2 (5 bases). V was shortened by 4 bases and J by 2 bases, with 10 bases between the two germline ends. CDR3 size: 14 residues. Germline V CDR1 and CDR2: SNHLY, FYNNEI. The CDR3 is CASSVLANTDTQYF. The DNA of the CDR3 is TGTGCCAGCAGTGTCCTAGCTAACACAGATACGCAGTATTTT.

The rearrangement links TRBV7-2 to TRBJ2-5, with 9 bases fitting TRBD2. V was clipped by 5 bases and J by 1 base; unmatched bases: 8. Germline V gene data show CDR1 as SGHTA and CDR2 as FQGNSA. The CDR3 has 16 amino acids. The CDR3 sequence: CASSQGGSGGQETQYF. CDR3 DNA sequence: TGTGCCAGCAGCCAAGGTGGTAGCGGGGGCCAAGAGACCCAGTACTTC.